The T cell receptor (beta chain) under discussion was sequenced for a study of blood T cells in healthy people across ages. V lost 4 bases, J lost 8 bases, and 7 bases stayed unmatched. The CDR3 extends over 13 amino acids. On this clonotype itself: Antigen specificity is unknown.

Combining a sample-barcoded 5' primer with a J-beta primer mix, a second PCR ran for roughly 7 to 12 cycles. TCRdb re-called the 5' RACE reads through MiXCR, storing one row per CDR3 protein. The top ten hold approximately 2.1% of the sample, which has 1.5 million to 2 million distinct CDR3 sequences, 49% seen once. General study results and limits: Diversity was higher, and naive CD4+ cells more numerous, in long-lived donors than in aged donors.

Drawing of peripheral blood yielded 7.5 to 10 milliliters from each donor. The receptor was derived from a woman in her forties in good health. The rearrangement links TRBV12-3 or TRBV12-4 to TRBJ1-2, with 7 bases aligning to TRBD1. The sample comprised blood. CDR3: CASSSRQGVGYTF. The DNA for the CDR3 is TGTGCCAGCAGTTCCCGACAGGGTGTGGGCTACACCTTC.